This T cell receptor (beta chain) appears in the sequencing data of a study of CD8 T cells in Susac syndrome. Study findings and constraints: As acknowledged by the study, its TCR sequencing and HLA analysis included a relatively small number of individuals.

From blood CD8+ and CD4+ T cells, the TCR beta chain was sequenced. On this clonotype itself: Antigen unknown.

The RNA input was about 0.5 to 1 ug, and it was reverse transcribed with random hexamers. Amplification of TCR beta CDR3 was carried out by immunoSEQ multiplex PCR, which covered 54 Vbeta and 13 Jbeta segments. TCRdb used MiXCR to reprocess the immunoSEQ multiplex PCR reads, holding one entry per CDR3 protein. The sample lists about 210,000 distinct CDR3 sequences, 95% occurring once. Germline V lookup: CDR1 DFQATT, CDR2 SNEGSKA (reference sequence). CDR3 size: 13 residues. Losses at the gene ends were 6 bases for V and 3 bases for J; bases not matched to a gene: 4. The sequence was obtained from a human donor with multiple sclerosis. V usage is TRBV20-1 and J usage is TRBJ2-3, with 9 bases fitting TRBD2. Sequencing input: CD4+ T cells from PBMCs. Here the CDR3 reads CSALAGQTDTQYF. In DNA, the CDR3 is TGCAGTGCGCTAGCGGGACAGACAGATACGCAGTATTTT.